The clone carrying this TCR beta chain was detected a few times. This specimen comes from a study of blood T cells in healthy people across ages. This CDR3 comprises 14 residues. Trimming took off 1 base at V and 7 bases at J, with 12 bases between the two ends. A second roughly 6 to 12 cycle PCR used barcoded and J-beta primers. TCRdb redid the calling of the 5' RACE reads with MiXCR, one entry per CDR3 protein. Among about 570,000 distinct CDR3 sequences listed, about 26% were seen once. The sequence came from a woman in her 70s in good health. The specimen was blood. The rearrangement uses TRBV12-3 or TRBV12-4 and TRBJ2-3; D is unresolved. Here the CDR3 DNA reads TGTGCCAGCAGTTTAGGAGCGTTGGCAAATACGCAGTATTTT. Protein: CASSLGALANTQYF.